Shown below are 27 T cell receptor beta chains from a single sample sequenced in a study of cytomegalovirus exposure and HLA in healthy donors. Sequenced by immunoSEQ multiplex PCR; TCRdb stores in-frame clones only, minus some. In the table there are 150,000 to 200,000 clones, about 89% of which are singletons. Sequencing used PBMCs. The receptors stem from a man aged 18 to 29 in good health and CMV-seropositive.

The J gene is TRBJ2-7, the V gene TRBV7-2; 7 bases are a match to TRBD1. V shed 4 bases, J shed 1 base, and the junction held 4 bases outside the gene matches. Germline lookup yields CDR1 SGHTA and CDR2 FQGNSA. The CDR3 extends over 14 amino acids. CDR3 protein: CASSSTGQSYEQYF. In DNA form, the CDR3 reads TGTGCCAGCAGCTCAACGGGACAGTCCTACGAGCAGTACTTC.

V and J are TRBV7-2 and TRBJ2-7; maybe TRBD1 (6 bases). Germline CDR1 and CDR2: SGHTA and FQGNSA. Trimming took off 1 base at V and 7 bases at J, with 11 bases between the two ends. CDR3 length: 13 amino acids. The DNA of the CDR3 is TGTGCCAGCAGCTTAGTTGGGGGCGTGGAGCAGTACTTC. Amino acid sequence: CASSLVGGVEQYF.

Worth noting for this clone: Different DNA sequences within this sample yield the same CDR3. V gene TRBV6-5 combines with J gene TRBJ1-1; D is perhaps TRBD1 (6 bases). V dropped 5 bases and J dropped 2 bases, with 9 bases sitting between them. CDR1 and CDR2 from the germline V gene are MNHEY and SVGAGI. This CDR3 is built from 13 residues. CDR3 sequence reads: CASSPTGNTEAFF. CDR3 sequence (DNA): TGTGCCAGCAGTCCGACAGGAAACACTGAAGCTTTCTTT.

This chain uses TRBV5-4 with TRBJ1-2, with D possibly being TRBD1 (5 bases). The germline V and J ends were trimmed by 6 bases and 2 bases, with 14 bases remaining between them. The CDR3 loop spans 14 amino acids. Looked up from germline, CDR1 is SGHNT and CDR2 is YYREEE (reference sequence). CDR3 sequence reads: CASTPTVGNYGYTF. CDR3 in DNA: TGTGCCAGCACACCGACAGTGGGGAACTATGGCTACACCTTC.

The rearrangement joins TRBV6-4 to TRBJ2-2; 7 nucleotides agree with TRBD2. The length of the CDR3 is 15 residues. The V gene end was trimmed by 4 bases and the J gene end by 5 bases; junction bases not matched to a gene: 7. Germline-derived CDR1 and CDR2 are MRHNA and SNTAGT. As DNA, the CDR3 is TGTGCCAGCAGTGTGGCTAGCGGAGAGACCGGGGAGCTGTTTTTT. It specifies CASSVASGETGELFF.

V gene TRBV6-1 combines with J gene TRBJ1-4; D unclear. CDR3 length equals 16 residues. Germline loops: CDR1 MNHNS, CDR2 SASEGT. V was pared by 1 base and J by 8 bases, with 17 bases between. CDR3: CASSEGEGGYGEKLFF. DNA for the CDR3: TGTGCCAGCAGTGAAGGCGAAGGAGGGTATGGGGAAAAACTGTTTTTT.

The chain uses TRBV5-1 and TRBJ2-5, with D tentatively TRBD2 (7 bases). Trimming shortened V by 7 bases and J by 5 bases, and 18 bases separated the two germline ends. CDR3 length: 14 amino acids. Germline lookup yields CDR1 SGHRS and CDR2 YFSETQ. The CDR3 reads CASSRAGAGETQYF. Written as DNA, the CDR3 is TGCGCCAGCTCACGGGCGGGGGCTGGGGAGACCCAGTACTTC.

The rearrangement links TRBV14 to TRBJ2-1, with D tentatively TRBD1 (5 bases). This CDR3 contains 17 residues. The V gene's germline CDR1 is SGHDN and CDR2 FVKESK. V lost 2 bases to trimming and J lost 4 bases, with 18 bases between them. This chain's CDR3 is CASSQFRTYTRYNEQFF. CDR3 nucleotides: TGTGCCAGCAGCCAATTCCGGACATACACGCGATACAATGAGCAGTTCTTC.

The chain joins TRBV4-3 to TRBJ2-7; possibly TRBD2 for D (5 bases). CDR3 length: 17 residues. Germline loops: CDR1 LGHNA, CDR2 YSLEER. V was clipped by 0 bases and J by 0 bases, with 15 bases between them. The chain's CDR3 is CASSQDAPGVVSYEQYF. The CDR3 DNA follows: TGCGCCAGCAGCCAAGATGCCCCCGGGGTGGTCTCCTACGAGCAGTACTTC.

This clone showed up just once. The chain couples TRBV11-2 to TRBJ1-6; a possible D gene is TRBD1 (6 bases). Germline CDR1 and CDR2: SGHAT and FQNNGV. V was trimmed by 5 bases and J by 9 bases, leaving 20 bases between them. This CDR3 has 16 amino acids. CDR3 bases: TGTGCCAGCAGCATCCGGAGGGGGGGTGGCAGTTCACCCCTCCACTTT. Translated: CASSIRRGGGSSPLHF.

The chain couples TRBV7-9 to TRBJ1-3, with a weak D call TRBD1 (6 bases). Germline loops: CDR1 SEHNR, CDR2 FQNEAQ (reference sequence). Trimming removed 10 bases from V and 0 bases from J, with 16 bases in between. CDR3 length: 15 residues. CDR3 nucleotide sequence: TGTGCCATCATCCACGGCAGGGGCTCTGGAAACACCATATATTTT. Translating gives CAIIHGRGSGNTIYF.

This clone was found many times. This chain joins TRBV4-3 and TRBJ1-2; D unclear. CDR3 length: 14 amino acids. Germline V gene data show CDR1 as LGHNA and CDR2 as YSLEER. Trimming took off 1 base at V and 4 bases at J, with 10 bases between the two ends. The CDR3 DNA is TGCGCCAGCAGCCAAGTATATAGCTTCTATGGCTACACCTTC. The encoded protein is CASSQVYSFYGYTF.

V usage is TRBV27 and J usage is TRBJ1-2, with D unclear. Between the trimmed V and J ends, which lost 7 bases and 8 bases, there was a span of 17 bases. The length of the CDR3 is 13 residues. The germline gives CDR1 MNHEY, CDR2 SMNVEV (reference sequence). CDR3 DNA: TGTGCCAGCAAACATCCCTCGGGAGGGGGCTACACCTTC. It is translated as CASKHPSGGGYTF.

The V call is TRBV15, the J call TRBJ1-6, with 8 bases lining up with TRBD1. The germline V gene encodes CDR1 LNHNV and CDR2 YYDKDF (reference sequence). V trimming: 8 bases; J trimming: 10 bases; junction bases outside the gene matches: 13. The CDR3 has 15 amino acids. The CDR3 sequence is CATGTDRGGGSPLHF. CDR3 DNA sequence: TGTGCCACCGGAACCGACAGGGGCGGTGGATCACCCCTCCACTTT.

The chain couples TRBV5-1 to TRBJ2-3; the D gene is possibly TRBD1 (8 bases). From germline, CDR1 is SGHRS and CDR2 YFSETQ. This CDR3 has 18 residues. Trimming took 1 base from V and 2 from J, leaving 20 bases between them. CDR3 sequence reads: CASSLTLDRGGPTDTQYF. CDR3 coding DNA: TGCGCCAGCAGCTTGACCCTAGACAGGGGAGGGCCCACAGATACGCAGTATTTT.

The CDR3 region has the DNA TGTGCCAGCAGCCCGAGCGTCAAAATTCTAGATCGGGTGACCCAGTACTTC. This sequence encodes CASSPSVKILDRVTQYF. The chain has TRBV5-6 and TRBJ2-5; D remains ambiguous. CDR1 and CDR2 from the germline V gene are SGHDT and YYEEEE. V dropped 4 bases and J dropped 7 bases, with 26 bases sitting between them. The CDR3 loop spans 17 amino acids.

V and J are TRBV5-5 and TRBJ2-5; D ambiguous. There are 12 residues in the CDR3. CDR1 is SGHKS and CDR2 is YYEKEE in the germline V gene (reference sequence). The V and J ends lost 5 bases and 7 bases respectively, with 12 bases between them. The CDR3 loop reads CASRPESGTQYF. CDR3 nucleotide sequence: TGTGCCAGCAGACCAGAGTCGGGGACCCAGTACTTC.

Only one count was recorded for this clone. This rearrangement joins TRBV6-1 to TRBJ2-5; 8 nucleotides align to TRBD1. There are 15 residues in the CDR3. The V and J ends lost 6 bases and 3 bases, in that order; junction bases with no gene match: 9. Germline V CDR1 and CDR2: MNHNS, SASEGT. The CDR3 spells CASRANRDRKETQYF. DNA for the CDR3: TGTGCCAGCAGGGCGAACCGGGACAGGAAAGAGACCCAGTACTTC.

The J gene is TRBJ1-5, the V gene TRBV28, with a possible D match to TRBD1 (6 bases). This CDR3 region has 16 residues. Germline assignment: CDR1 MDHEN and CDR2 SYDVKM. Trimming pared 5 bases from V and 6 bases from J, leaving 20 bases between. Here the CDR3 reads CASSPPTGTVRQPQHF. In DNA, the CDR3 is TGTGCCAGCAGTCCTCCAACAGGGACCGTTCGTCAGCCCCAGCATTTT.

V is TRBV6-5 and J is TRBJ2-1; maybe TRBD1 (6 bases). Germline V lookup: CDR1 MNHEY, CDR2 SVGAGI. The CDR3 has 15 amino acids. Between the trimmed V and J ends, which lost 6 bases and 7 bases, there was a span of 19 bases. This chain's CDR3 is CASSKPGVGGNEQFF. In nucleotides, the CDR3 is TGTGCCAGCAGCAAGCCAGGGGTAGGGGGAAATGAGCAGTTCTTC.

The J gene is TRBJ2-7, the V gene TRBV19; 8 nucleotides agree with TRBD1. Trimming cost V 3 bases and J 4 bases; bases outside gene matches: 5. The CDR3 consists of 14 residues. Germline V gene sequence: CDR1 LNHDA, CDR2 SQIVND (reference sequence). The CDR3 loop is CASSIAGGRYEQYF. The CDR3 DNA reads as TGTGCCAGTAGTATCGCAGGGGGCAGGTACGAGCAGTACTTC.

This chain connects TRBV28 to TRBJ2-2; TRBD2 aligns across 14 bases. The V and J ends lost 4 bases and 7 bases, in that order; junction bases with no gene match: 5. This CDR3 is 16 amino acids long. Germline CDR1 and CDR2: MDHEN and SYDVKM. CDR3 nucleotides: TGTGCCAGCAGTTCGGGACTAGCGGGAGCGGGCGGGGAGCTGTTTTTT. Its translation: CASSSGLAGAGGELFF.

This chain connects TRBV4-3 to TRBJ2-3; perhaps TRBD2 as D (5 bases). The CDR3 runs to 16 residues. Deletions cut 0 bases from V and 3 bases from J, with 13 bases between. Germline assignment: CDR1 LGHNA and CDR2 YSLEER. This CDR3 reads CASSQDTLGGTDTQYF. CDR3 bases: TGCGCCAGCAGCCAAGATACTCTCGGAGGAACAGATACGCAGTATTTT.

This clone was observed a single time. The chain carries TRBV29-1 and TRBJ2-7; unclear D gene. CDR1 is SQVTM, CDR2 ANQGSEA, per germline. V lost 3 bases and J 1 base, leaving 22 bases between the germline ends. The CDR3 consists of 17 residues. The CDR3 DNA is TGCAGCGTTGAGATGCCCACCCGTCCTACGGGTTCCTACGAGCAGTACTTC. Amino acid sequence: CSVEMPTRPTGSYEQYF.

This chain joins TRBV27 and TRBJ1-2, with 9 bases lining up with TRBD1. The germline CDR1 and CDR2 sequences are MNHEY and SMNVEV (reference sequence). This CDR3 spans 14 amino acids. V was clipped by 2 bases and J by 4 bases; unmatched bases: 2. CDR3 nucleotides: TGTGCCAGCAGTTTAAGGGGACAGGGCTATGGCTACACCTTC. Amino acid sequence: CASSLRGQGYGYTF.

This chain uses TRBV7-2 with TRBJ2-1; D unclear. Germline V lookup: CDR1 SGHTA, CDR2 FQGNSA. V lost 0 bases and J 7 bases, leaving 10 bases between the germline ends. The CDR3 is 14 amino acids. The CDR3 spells CASSLASLPNEQFF. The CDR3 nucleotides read TGTGCCAGCAGCTTAGCGAGTCTCCCAAATGAGCAGTTCTTC.

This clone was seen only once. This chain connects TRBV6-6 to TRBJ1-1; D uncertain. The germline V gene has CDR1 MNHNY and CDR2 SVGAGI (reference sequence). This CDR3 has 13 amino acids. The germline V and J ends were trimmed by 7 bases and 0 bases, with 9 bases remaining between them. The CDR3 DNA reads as TGTGCCAGCATGGTCAGATTGAACACTGAAGCTTTCTTT. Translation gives CASMVRLNTEAFF.